Sequencing of this T cell receptor (beta chain) was carried out in a study of blood T cell repertoires in COVID-19. This clone showed up just once. The protocol was immunoSEQ multiplex PCR, while the TCRdb copy is restricted to in-frame clones and leaves out a portion. Of some 280,000 clones in the sample, around four fifths were seen once. Germline assignment: CDR1 SGDLS and CDR2 YYNGEE. The germline V and J ends were trimmed by 0 bases and 2 bases, with 14 bases remaining between them. The CDR3 sequence is 16 residues long. The TCR comes from a woman aged 45-59 years with active or convalescent COVID-19. The sequenced sample was peripheral blood. The V gene is TRBV9, the J gene TRBJ1-1, with a weak D call TRBD1 (5 bases). CDR3 residues: CASSVAPSTVNTEAFF. The CDR3 DNA reads as TGTGCCAGCAGCGTAGCCCCTTCGACAGTAAACACTGAAGCTTTCTTT.